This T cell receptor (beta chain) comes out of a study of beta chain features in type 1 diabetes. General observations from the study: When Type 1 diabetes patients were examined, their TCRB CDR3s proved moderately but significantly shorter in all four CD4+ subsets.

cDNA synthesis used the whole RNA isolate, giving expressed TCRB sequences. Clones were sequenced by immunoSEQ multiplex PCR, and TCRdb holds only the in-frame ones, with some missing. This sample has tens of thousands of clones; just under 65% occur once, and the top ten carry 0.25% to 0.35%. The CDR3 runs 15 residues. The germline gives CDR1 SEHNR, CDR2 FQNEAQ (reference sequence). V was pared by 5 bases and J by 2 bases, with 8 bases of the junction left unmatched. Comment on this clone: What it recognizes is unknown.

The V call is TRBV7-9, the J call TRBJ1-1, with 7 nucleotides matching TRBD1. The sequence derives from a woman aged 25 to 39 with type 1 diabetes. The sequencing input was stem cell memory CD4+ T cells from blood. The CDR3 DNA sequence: TGTGCCAGCAGCCCATGGGACAGACAAAACACTGAAGCTTTCTTT. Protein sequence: CASSPWDRQNTEAFF.